The clone carrying this T cell receptor (beta chain) appeared many times. Antigen unknown. This record belongs to a study of Graves' ophthalmopathy and Graves' hyperthyroidism. Notes on the study in general: It was with 65% to 71% sensitivity and roughly 75% specificity that the model predicted ophthalmopathy progression. Detected in blood as well were most expanded thyroid clonotypes with frequency above 0.001.

A follow-up of 18 months without ophthalmopathy meant that hyperthyroidism was stable. Uncontrolled infections, pregnancy, lactation or other autoimmune diseases led to patient exclusion. Germline CDR1 reads MGHRA; CDR2 reads YSYEKL. The CDR3 has 14 amino acids. Trimming took off 0 bases at V and 5 bases at J, with 10 bases between the two ends. RNA transcripts provided the template for amplifying TCR beta CDR3 regions. First-round RT-PCR used HTBI primers; second-round multiplex PCR followed. One entry per CDR3 protein results from TCRdb running MiXCR on the multiplex PCR reads. The sample has about 620,000 distinct CDR3 sequences, about 24% seen once.

The chain recombines TRBV4-1 with TRBJ1-1; D unclear. Sequences were obtained from peripheral blood. The sequence was collected from a young woman with stable Graves' hyperthyroidism. Some clones in this sample may be carry-over from other donors' samples. CDR3 DNA: TGCGCCAGCAGCCAAGATGGTGAGGTTACTGAAGCTTTCTTT. Amino acid sequence: CASSQDGEVTEAFF.